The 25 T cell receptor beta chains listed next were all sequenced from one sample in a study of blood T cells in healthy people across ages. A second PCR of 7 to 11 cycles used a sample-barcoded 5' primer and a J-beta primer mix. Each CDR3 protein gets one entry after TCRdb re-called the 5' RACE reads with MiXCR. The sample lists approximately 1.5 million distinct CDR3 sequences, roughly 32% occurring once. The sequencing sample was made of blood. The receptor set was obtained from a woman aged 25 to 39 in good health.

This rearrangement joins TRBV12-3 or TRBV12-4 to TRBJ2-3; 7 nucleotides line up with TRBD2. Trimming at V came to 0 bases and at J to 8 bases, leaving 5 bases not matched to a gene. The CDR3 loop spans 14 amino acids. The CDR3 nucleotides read TGTGCCAGCAGTTTAGCGGGGGGGTGGGGTACGCAGTATTTT. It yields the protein CASSLAGGWGTQYF.

In DNA, the CDR3 is TGCGCCAGCAGCGGCAACCGGGAGGCACTTTCCTACGAGCAGTACTTC. It encodes CASSGNREALSYEQYF. This chain uses TRBV5-1 with TRBJ2-7; 7 positions match TRBD2. The V segment lost 4 bases and the J segment 1 base; nucleotides outside the gene matches: 11. Germline CDR1 reads SGHRS; CDR2 reads YFSETQ. This CDR3 contains 16 residues.

CDR3 sequence: CSVNRDLQETQYF. DNA of the CDR3: TGCAGCGTTAACAGGGATCTCCAGGAGACCCAGTACTTC. This sequence joins TRBV29-1 and TRBJ2-5, with D perhaps matching TRBD1 (6 bases). The germline V gene has CDR1 SQVTM and CDR2 ANQGSEA. The CDR3 sequence is 13 residues long. V was clipped by 5 bases and J by 5 bases, with 15 bases between them.

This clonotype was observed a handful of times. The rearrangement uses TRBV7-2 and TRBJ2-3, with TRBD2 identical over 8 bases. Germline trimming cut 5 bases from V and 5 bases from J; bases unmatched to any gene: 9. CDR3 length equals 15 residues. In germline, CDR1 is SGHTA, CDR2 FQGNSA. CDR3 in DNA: TGTGCCAGCAGCATCAGCGGGAGTGGGATAGATACGCAGTATTTT. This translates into CASSISGSGIDTQYF.

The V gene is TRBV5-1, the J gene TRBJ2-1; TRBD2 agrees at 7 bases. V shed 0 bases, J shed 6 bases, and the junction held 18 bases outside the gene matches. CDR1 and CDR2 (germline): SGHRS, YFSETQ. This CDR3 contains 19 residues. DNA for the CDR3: TGCGCCAGCAGCTTGGCCCTAGCGGTCAAAGGGTTCACTTTCAATGAGCAGTTCTTC. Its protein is CASSLALAVKGFTFNEQFF.

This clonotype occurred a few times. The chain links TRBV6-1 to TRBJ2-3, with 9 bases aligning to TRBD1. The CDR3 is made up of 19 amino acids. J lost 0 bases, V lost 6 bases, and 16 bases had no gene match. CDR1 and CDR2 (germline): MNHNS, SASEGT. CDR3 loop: CASSRLTTGGEGSTDTQYF. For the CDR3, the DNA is TGTGCCAGCAGCCGCCTAACTACAGGGGGCGAAGGGAGCACAGATACGCAGTATTTT.

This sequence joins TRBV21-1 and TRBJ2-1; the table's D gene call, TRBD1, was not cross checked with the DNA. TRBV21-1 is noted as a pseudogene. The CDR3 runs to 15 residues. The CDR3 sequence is CARTDRPSSYNEQFF. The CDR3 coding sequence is TGTGCCAGAACCGACAGACCGAGCTCCTACAATGAGCAGTTCTTC.

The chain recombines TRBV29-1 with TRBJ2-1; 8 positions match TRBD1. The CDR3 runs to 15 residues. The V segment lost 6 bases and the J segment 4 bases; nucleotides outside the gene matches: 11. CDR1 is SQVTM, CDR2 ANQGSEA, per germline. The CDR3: CSVAGDRGRYNEQFF. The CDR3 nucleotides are TGCAGCGTCGCCGGAGACAGGGGCCGATACAATGAGCAGTTCTTC.

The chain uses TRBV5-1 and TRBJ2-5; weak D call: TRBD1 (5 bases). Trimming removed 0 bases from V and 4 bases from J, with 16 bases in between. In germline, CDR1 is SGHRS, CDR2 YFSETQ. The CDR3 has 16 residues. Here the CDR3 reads CASSLEGQGWGETQYF. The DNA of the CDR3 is TGCGCCAGCAGCTTGGAGGGGCAGGGATGGGGAGAGACCCAGTACTTC.

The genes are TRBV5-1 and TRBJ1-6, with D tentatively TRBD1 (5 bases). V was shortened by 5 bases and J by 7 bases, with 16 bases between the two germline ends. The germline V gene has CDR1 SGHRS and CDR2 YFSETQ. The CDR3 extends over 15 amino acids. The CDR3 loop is CASRLDTGLNSPLHF. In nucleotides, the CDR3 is TGCGCCAGCAGGCTTGATACAGGTTTGAATTCACCCCTCCACTTT.

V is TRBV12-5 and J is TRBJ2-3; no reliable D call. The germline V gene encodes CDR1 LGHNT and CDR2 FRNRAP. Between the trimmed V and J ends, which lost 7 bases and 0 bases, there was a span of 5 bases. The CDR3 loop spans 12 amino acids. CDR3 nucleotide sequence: TGTGCTAGTGCGGTCAGCACAGATACGCAGTATTTT. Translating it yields CASAVSTDTQYF.

DNA of the CDR3: TGCAGTTTCCATCAGGGTCCCCCTAACAATGAGCAGTTCTTC. It specifies CSFHQGPPNNEQFF. The chain carries TRBV20-1 and TRBJ2-1; possible D gene TRBD1, 5 bases. V shed 8 bases and J shed 5 bases, with 19 bases lying between them. Germline V gene lookup returns CDR1 DFQATT and CDR2 SNEGSKA (reference sequence). The CDR3 is made up of 14 amino acids.

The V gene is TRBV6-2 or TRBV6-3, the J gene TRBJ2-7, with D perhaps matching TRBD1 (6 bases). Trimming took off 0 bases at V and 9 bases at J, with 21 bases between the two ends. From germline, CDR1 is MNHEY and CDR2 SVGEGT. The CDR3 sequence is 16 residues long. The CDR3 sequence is CASSYSDYRQAQGQYF. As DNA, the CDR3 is TGTGCCAGCAGTTACTCTGATTACAGACAGGCCCAGGGGCAGTACTTC.

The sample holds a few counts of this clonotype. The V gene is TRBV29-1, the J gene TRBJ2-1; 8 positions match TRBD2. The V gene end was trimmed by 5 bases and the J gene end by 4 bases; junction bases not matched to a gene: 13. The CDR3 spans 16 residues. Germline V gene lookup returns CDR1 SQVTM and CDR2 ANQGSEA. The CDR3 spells CSVKLGDREGYNEQFF. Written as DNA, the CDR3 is TGCAGCGTTAAACTGGGGGACCGGGAGGGGTACAATGAGCAGTTCTTC.

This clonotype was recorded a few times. The CDR3 sequence: CSARDSRGTALYGYTF. DNA for the CDR3: TGCAGTGCTAGAGATTCGCGCGGTACAGCCCTCTATGGCTACACCTTC. J is TRBJ1-2 and V is TRBV20-1; D is undetermined. The germline V gene encodes CDR1 DFQATT and CDR2 SNEGSKA (reference sequence). Trimming removed 0 bases from V and 4 bases from J, with 18 bases in between. This CDR3 is built from 16 residues.

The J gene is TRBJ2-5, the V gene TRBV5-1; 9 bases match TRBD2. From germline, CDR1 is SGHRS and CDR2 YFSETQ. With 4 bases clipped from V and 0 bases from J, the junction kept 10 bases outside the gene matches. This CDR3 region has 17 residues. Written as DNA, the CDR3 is TGCGCCAGCAGCAAACAGCGGGGGGCCACGTACCAAGAGACCCAGTACTTC. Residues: CASSKQRGATYQETQYF.

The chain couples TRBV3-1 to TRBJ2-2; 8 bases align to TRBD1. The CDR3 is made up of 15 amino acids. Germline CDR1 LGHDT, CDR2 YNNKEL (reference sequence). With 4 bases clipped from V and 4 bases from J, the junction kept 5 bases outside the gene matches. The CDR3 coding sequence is TGTGCCAGCAGCCGGACAGGGCGGGGCACCGGGGAGCTGTTTTTT. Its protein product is CASSRTGRGTGELFF.

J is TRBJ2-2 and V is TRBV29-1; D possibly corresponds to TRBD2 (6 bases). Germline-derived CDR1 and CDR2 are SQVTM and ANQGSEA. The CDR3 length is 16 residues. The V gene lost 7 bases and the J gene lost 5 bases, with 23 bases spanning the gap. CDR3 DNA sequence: TGCAGCGCAGCGTCCGGCGGGAAGGGAAGAACCGGGGAGCTGTTTTTT. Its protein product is CSAASGGKGRTGELFF.

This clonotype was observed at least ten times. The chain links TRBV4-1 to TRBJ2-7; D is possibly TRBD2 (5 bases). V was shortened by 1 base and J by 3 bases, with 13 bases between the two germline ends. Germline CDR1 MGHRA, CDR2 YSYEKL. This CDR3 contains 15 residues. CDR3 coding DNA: TGCGCCAGCAGCCAAGTAACAGCGGTCATCTACGAGCAGTACTTC. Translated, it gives CASSQVTAVIYEQYF.

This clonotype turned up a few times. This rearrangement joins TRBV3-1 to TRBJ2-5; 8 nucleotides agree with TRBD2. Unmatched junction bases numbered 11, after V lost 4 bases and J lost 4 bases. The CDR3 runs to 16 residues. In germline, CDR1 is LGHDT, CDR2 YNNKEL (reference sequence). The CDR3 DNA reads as TGTGCCAGCAGCCCCAGTTTAGCGGGGAACGCAGAGACCCAGTACTTC. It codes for CASSPSLAGNAETQYF.

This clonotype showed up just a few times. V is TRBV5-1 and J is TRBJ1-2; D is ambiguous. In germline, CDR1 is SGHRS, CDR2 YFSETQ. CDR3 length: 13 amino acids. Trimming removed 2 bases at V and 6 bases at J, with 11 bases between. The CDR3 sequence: CASSFDGGDGYTF. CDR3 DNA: TGCGCCAGCAGCTTCGACGGAGGCGATGGCTACACCTTC.

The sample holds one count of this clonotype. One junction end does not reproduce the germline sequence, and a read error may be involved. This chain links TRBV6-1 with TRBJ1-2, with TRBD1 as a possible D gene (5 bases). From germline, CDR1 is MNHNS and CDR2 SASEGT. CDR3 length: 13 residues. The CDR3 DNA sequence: TGTGCCAGCAGTGATCGGACACCTATTGGCTGCACCTTC. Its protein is CASSDRTPIGCTF.

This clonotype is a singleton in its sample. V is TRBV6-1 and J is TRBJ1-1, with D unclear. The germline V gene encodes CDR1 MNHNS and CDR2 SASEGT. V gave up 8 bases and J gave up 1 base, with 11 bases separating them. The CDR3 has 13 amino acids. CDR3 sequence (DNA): TGTGCCAGCGGTTTTTTCAGGAACACTGAAGCTTTCTTT. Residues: CASGFFRNTEAFF.

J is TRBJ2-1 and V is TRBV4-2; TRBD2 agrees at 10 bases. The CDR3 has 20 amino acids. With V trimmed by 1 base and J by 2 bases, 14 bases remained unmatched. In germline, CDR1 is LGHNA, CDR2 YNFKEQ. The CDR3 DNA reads TGTGCCAGCAGCCAAGCAGGACTAGCGGTATCCCTTGGGGCCTACAATGAGCAGTTCTTC. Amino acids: CASSQAGLAVSLGAYNEQFF.

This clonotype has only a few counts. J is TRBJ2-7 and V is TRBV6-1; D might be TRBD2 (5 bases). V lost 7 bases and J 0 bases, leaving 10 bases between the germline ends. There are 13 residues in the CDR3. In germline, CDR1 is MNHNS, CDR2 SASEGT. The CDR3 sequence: CASTFAGSYEQYF. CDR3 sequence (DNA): TGTGCCAGCACCTTCGCGGGCTCCTACGAGCAGTACTTC.